These T cell receptor beta chains were read from a single sample in a study of PD-L1 blockade in urothelial cancer. The repertoire was sequenced with immunoSEQ multiplex PCR; TCRdb's copy has only in-frame clones and lacks some. The table includes 130,000 or so clones, approximately 88% detected once. The sequencing used PBMCs, collected around atezolizumab (anti-PD-L1) treatment. The receptors originated from a man aged 50-59 years with urothelial cancer. Both conserved end residues are part of each CDR3. The order of the fields is V gene, J gene, CDR3 length, D gene, clone size, CDR3 protein, CDR3 DNA. D genes are given only for firm matches. Not every row has a clone size; where given, it reads once, few, many or a size class.

>TRBV5-6|TRBJ2-5|18|NA|NA
CASSLFVFRGGRQETQYF
TGTGCCAGCAGCTTGTTCGTATTTAGGGGTGGCAGACAAGAGACCCAGTACTTC
>TRBV10-3|TRBJ1-6|14|NA|NA
CAISEETANSPLHF
TGTGCCATCAGTGAGGAGACAGCCAATTCACCCCTCCACTTT
>TRBV4-1|TRBJ1-2|15|NA|once
CASSQGPRDSAGYTF
TGCGCCAGCAGCCAAGGACCCAGGGATTCGGCCGGCTACACCTTC
>TRBV28|TRBJ1-2|14|TRBD1|NA
CASSLLQGVIGYTF
TGTGCCAGCAGTTTATTGCAGGGGGTGATAGGCTACACCTTC
>TRBV6-5|TRBJ1-1|15|TRBD1|NA
CASSPDRGIGTEAFF
TGTGCCAGCAGTCCGGACAGGGGGATTGGGACTGAAGCTTTCTTT
>TRBV7-6|TRBJ1-3|13|NA|NA
CASSLNLGDTIYF
TGTGCCAGCAGCCTTAACTTAGGGGACACCATATATTTT
>TRBV7-3|TRBJ2-3|14|NA|NA
CASSLTGGTDTQYF
TGTGCCAGCAGCTTAACCGGGGGCACAGATACGCAGTATTTT
>TRBV6-5|TRBJ2-5|15|NA|NA
CASSYVGTGKETQYF
TGTGCCAGCAGTTACGTGGGGACTGGCAAAGAGACCCAGTACTTC
>TRBV7-3|TRBJ2-1|13|TRBD2|NA
CASSSTSGFEQFF
TGTGCCAGCAGCTCGACTAGCGGGTTTGAGCAGTTCTTC
>TRBV10-1|TRBJ2-7|10|NA|NA
CASSGGEQYF
TGCGCCAGCAGTGGAGGCGAGCAGTACTTC
>TRBV4-2|TRBJ2-5|13|NA|NA
CASSQELVVTQYF
TGTGCCAGCAGCCAAGAACTAGTAGTGACCCAGTACTTC
>TRBV5-4|TRBJ2-7|12|NA|NA
CASSLDGYEQYF
TGTGCCAGCAGCTTGGACGGCTACGAGCAGTACTTC
>TRBV5-5|TRBJ1-6|16|NA|NA
CASSPTAQYYNSPLHF
TGTGCCAGCAGCCCAACCGCGCAATACTATAATTCACCCCTCCACTTT
>TRBV5-6|TRBJ2-5|16|TRBD2|NA
CASSRTRLADQETQYF
TGTGCCAGCAGCCGGACGCGTCTAGCGGACCAAGAGACCCAGTACTTC
>TRBV9|TRBJ2-1|15|NA|once
CASSPTSISYNEQFF
TGTGCCAGCAGCCCTACTAGTATCTCCTACAATGAGCAGTTCTTC
>TRBV9|TRBJ2-2|15|TRBD1|NA
CASSKNQGVTGELFF
TGTGCCAGCAGCAAAAACCAGGGGGTCACCGGGGAGCTGTTTTTT
>TRBV18|TRBJ2-5|13|NA|NA
CASSPLVQETQYF
TGTGCCAGCTCACCCCTAGTCCAAGAGACCCAGTACTTC
>TRBV30|TRBJ2-2|12|NA|few
CAWNVRAGELFF
TGTGCCTGGAACGTTCGGGCCGGGGAGCTGTTTTTT
>TRBV30|TRBJ1-1|13|NA|few
CAWSFFVQTEAFF
TGTGCCTGGAGTTTCTTTGTACAGACTGAAGCTTTCTTT
>TRBV5-4|TRBJ2-3|18|NA|NA
CASSSGSGLTSSTDTQYF
TGTGCCAGCAGCTCGGGGAGCGGACTTACTTCAAGCACAGATACGCAGTATTTT
>TRBV10-3|TRBJ2-1|13|NA|NA
CAISESLYNEQFF
TGTGCCATCAGTGAGTCCCTCTACAATGAGCAGTTCTTC
>TRBV27|TRBJ1-4|17|NA|NA
CASSLSLGSGGSKKLFF
TGTGCCAGCAGTTTATCGCTAGGTTCGGGGGGGTCGAAAAAACTGTTTTTT
>TRBV4-1|TRBJ1-2|12|NA|once
CASSRENYGYTF
TGCGCCAGCTCCCGAGAGAACTATGGCTACACCTTC
>TRBV7-9|TRBJ2-5|15|TRBD1|NA
CASSSDRVPIETQYF
TGTGCCAGCAGCTCGGACAGGGTCCCGATAGAGACCCAGTACTTC
>TRBV4-1|TRBJ2-2|18|TRBD2|NA
CASSRSDNLASGTGELFF
TGCGCCAGCAGCCGATCCGATAATCTCGCAAGCGGGACTGGGGAGCTGTTTTTT
>TRBV7-9|TRBJ1-2|14|NA|once
CASSLGGENYGYTF
TGTGCCAGCAGCTTAGGGGGCGAAAACTATGGCTACACCTTC
>TRBV6-5|TRBJ1-1|12|NA|NA
CASYEGITEAFF
TGTGCCAGCTACGAGGGAATCACTGAAGCTTTCTTT
>TRBV19|TRBJ2-1|15|TRBD2|NA
CASSPGLADYNEQFF
TGTGCCAGTAGCCCGGGACTAGCGGACTACAATGAGCAGTTCTTC
>TRBV10-3|TRBJ2-7|15|NA|once
CAISESRAGPYEQYF
TGTGCCATCAGTGAGTCGAGGGCGGGACCCTACGAGCAGTACTTC
>TRBV19|TRBJ2-1|13|NA|NA
CASSIFHPNEQFF
TGTGCCAGTAGTATTTTCCATCCCAATGAGCAGTTCTTC
>TRBV19|TRBJ1-6|14|TRBD1|NA
CASSRDRYNSPLHF
TGTGCCAGTAGTAGGGACAGGTACAATTCACCCCTCCACTTT
>TRBV6-1|TRBJ2-7|14|NA|NA
CASRDGGTGYEQYF
TGTGCCAGCCGAGACGGGGGGACAGGCTACGAGCAGTACTTC
>TRBV21-1|TRBJ2-4|15|NA|NA
CASSKAQGQKNIQYF
TGTGCCAGCAGCAAAGCACAGGGACAGAAAAACATTCAGTACTTC
>TRBV7-9|TRBJ2-6|15|TRBD1|NA
CASSFTGAGANVLTF
TGTGCCAGCAGCTTCACAGGGGCTGGGGCCAACGTCCTGACTTTC
>TRBV18|TRBJ2-1|15|TRBD1|NA
CASSPDRGFNNEQFF
TGTGCCAGCTCGCCGGACAGGGGTTTCAACAATGAGCAGTTCTTC
>TRBV5-6|TRBJ2-3|15|NA|NA
CASSLGPGHQGTQYF
TGTGCCAGCAGCTTGGGCCCGGGCCACCAGGGGACGCAGTATTTT
>TRBV7-9|TRBJ1-6|14|NA|NA
CASSPDKYNSPLHF
TGTGCCAGCAGCCCGGACAAGTATAATTCACCCCTCCACTTT
>TRBV5-1|TRBJ2-1|16|NA|NA
CASSPQTGSSYNEQFF
TGCGCCAGCAGCCCACAAACAGGGAGCTCCTACAATGAGCAGTTCTTC
>TRBV7-3|TRBJ2-7|17|NA|once
CASSPREDDKHSYEQYF
TGTGCCAGCAGCCCTAGGGAGGACGATAAACACTCCTACGAGCAGTACTTC
>TRBV28|TRBJ2-7|15|TRBD2|NA
CASSLWASGRGEQYF
TGTGCCAGCAGTTTATGGGCTAGCGGGAGGGGTGAGCAGTACTTC
>TRBV11-2|TRBJ2-7|15|TRBD2|NA
CASSPYSGRSYEQYF
TGTGCCAGCAGCCCCTACAGCGGGAGGTCCTACGAGCAGTACTTC
>TRBV2|TRBJ2-7|12|NA|NA
CASSVTSTEQYF
TGTGCCAGCAGTGTTACTAGTACCGAGCAGTACTTC
>TRBV5-4|TRBJ2-7|12|NA|NA
CASSSPLREQYF
TGTGCCAGCAGCTCACCTTTGCGCGAGCAGTACTTC
>TRBV6-5|TRBJ2-3|14|NA|NA
CASSYQTARDTQYF
TGTGCCAGCAGTTACCAGACGGCGAGGGATACGCAGTATTTT
>TRBV27|TRBJ2-1|15|TRBD2|NA
CASSQSGRPYNEQFF
TGTGCCAGCAGCCAGAGCGGGAGACCCTACAATGAGCAGTTCTTC
>TRBV18|TRBJ2-5|13|NA|NA
CASSSGLQETQYF
TGTGCCAGCTCATCAGGGCTCCAAGAGACCCAGTACTTC
>TRBV19|TRBJ2-3|15|NA|NA
CASSISGRSTDTQYF
TGTGCCAGTAGTATTTCCGGGAGAAGCACAGATACGCAGTATTTT
>TRBV2|TRBJ2-2|14|TRBD1|NA
CASKGQGDTGELFF
TGTGCCAGCAAGGGACAGGGGGACACCGGGGAGCTGTTTTTT
>TRBV9|TRBJ2-2|19|TRBD1|NA
CASSVAGGRQVLNTGELFF
TGTGCCAGCAGCGTAGCAGGGGGCCGGCAGGTCTTGAACACCGGGGAGCTGTTTTTT
>TRBV5-1|TRBJ2-1|14|TRBD2|NA
CASSLVAGGNEQFF
TGCGCCAGCAGCTTGGTAGCGGGGGGGAATGAGCAGTTCTTC
>TRBV7-2|TRBJ1-6|15|TRBD1|few
CASSPQGQGSSPLHF
TGTGCCAGCAGCCCGCAAGGACAGGGTAGCTCACCCCTCCACTTT
>TRBV9|TRBJ2-3|15|TRBD2|NA
CASSVGGRSTDTQYF
TGTGCCAGCAGCGTAGGCGGGAGAAGCACAGATACGCAGTATTTT
>TRBV6-4|TRBJ2-6|18|TRBD1|NA
CASSDGTASMSGANVLTF
TGTGCCAGCAGTGACGGGACAGCCTCTATGTCTGGGGCCAACGTCCTGACTTTC
>TRBV7-2|TRBJ1-3|14|NA|few
CASRDWTEGNTIYF
TGTGCCAGCAGGGACTGGACCGAGGGAAACACCATATATTTT
>TRBV7-2|TRBJ2-1|13|TRBD1|NA
CASSVPGQGRQFF
TGTGCCAGCAGCGTTCCGGGACAGGGAAGGCAGTTCTTC
>TRBV18|TRBJ1-4|19|TRBD1|NA
CASSPRRTGIQSTNEKLFF
TGTGCCAGCTCCCCCCGTAGGACAGGGATACAGTCAACTAATGAAAAACTGTTTTTT
>TRBV5-1|TRBJ2-1|15|TRBD1|NA
CASSGGTGGYNEQFF
TGCGCCAGCAGCGGAGGGACAGGGGGTTACAATGAGCAGTTCTTC
>TRBV28|TRBJ1-2|14|NA|NA
CASSLLGQSYGYTF
TGTGCCAGCAGTTTATTAGGACAGAGCTATGGCTACACCTTC
>TRBV19|TRBJ1-1|15|NA|NA
CASSISGGVNTEAFF
TGTGCCAGTAGTATATCCGGAGGGGTGAACACTGAAGCTTTCTTT